The source of this T cell receptor (beta chain) is a study of T cells expressing NK-cell markers. TCRdb processed the 5' RACE reads again and assigns one entry to each CDR3 protein, with no DNA. This sample's clone table lists some 300,000 distinct CDR3 sequences. The sample was blood T cells: a sorted CD56 or NKG2C T cell subset, CD4+ or CD8+ T cells, or bulk PBMC T cells (not recorded which). This receptor was identified in a man between 18 and 35 years old in good health.

This chain's CDR3 is CASSPWDRGGNNSPLHF. This chain connects TRBV5-1 to TRBJ1-6; with no DNA, the TCRdb D assignment of TRBD1 cannot be verified. The germline V gene has CDR1 SGHRS and CDR2 YFSETQ. The CDR3 has 17 amino acids.